A single sample is the source of the 16 T cell receptor beta chains below, sequenced in a study of CD8+CD57+ T cells in acquired aplastic anemia. Patients chosen for sequencing had CD8+CD57+ cells that had expanded, as shown by flow cytometry. It was genomic DNA that served as the template for profiling TCR beta VDJ and CDR3. TCRdb passed the reads through MiXCR, listing each CDR3 protein once. The repertoire holds about 160,000 distinct CDR3 sequences, less than 50% seen once, with about 31% in the top ten. The specimen sequenced was sorted CD4+, CD8+, or CD8+CD57+ T cells (not recorded which) from PBMCs. These receptors were taken from a human donor with aplastic anemia.

This clonotype has more than one count but fewer than ten. This chain uses TRBV7-3 with TRBJ2-1; D is perhaps TRBD2 (6 bases). This CDR3 region has 16 residues. The germline gives CDR1 SGHTA, CDR2 FQGTGA. Trimming removed 0 bases at V and 3 bases at J, with 12 bases between. The CDR3, as DNA: TGTGCCAGCAGCTTAACCCCGATAGCGGACTACAATGAGCAGTTCTTC. It codes for CASSLTPIADYNEQFF. The full variable domain, its missing parts supplied by reference TRBV7-3 and TRBJ2-1, is GAGVSQTPSNKVTEKGKYVELRCDPISGHTALYWYRQSLGQGPEFLIYFQGTGAADDSGLPNDRFFAVRPEGSVSTLKIQRTERGDSAVYLCASSLTPIADYNEQFFGPGTRLTVL.

The chain carries TRBV29-1 and TRBJ2-3; the match to TRBD1 covers 10 bases. Germline assignment: CDR1 SQVTM and CDR2 ANQGSEA. The CDR3 covers 14 residues. The V gene end was trimmed by 8 bases and the J gene end by 6 bases; junction bases not matched to a gene: 11. CDR3 bases: TGCAGCTTAGGACAGGGGGGAACTCTCGATACGCAGTATTTT. Its translation is CSLGQGGTLDTQYF.

This clonotype was detected a few times. The gene calls are TRBV7-9 and TRBJ2-5, with D uncertain. The CDR3 totals 13 residues. V was pared by 1 base and J by 2 bases, with 5 bases between. From germline, CDR1 is SEHNR and CDR2 FQNEAQ (reference sequence). The CDR3: CASSLGIQETQYF. The CDR3 DNA sequence: TGTGCCAGCAGCTTAGGGATTCAAGAGACCCAGTACTTC.

The rearrangement uses TRBV2 and TRBJ1-6; TRBD1 agrees at 7 bases. The CDR3 has 14 residues. After removal of 8 bases from V and 5 bases from J, the junction contained 6 bases not matched to a gene. CDR1 is SNHLY and CDR2 is FYNNEI in the germline V gene. The CDR3 sequence: CASGSGTDNSPLHF. CDR3 nucleotides: TGTGCCAGCGGCTCCGGGACAGATAATTCACCCCTCCACTTT.

Concerning this clonotype: One end of the junction does not line up with germline, which may come from a read error. The chain couples TRBV12-3 or TRBV12-4 to TRBJ2-1; 7 bases align to TRBD2. The length of the CDR3 is 14 residues. The CDR3, as DNA: TGTGCCAGCAGCTTAGCGGGTTCCTACAGTGAGCAGTTCTTC. It encodes CASSLAGSYSEQFF.

The V and J genes are TRBV24-1 and TRBJ2-1, with 12 nucleotides matching TRBD2. After removal of 3 bases from V and 1 base from J, the junction contained 3 bases not matched to a gene. The CDR3 is 17 residues long. CDR1 and CDR2 from the germline V gene are KGHDR and SFDVKD. The CDR3 sequence: CATSDRLAGVSYNEQFF. The DNA of the CDR3 is TGTGCCACCAGTGATCGACTAGCGGGGGTTTCCTACAATGAGCAGTTCTTC.

The chain couples TRBV13 to TRBJ1-6; the D gene is possibly TRBD1 (6 bases). The CDR3 loop spans 15 amino acids. Between the trimmed V and J ends, which lost 6 bases and 12 bases, there was a span of 21 bases. Germline CDR1 PRHDT, CDR2 FYEKMQ (reference sequence). DNA of the CDR3: TGTGCCAGCAGTGAAGGGGGGGGGAGAATTCAACCCCTCCACTTT. This encodes CASSEGGGRIQPLHF.

In its sample, this clonotype was seen a few times. The rearrangement uses TRBV24-1 and TRBJ2-1, with D tentatively TRBD1 or TRBD2 (6 bases each). The CDR3 runs 13 residues. V gave up 9 bases and J gave up 9 bases, with 17 bases separating them. The germline V gene encodes CDR1 KGHDR and CDR2 SFDVKD. The CDR3 loop is CATEGGRIGEQFF. In nucleotides, the CDR3 is TGTGCCACCGAGGGGGGCCGCATTGGTGAGCAGTTCTTC.

This clonotype showed up many times. The rearrangement joins TRBV2 to TRBJ2-7; D is undetermined. CDR1 and CDR2 from the germline V gene are SNHLY and FYNNEI. V dropped 3 bases and J dropped 0 bases, with 6 bases sitting between them. The CDR3 is 13 amino acids. CDR3 protein: CASSDHSSYEQYF. The CDR3 DNA reads as TGTGCCAGCAGTGATCACAGCTCCTACGAGCAGTACTTC.

This clonotype was recorded a few times. The chain couples TRBV7-2 to TRBJ2-7; no clear D gene. Germline values: CDR1 SGHTA, CDR2 FQGNSA. The V gene lost 5 bases and the J gene lost 7 bases, with 12 bases spanning the gap. This CDR3 region has 12 residues. The CDR3 here is CASSSRGREQYF. The CDR3 region has the DNA TGTGCCAGCAGCAGCCGCGGCCGAGAGCAGTACTTC.

In the case of this clonotype: Being one base from a much bigger clone, this may be a read error. J is TRBJ2-5 and V is TRBV5-1, with 9 bases lining up with TRBD2. Germline-derived CDR1 and CDR2 are SGHRS and YFSETQ. This CDR3 has 18 residues. CDR3 sequence reads: CASSLVLAGTGYQKTQYF. The CDR3 DNA sequence: TGCGCCAGCAGCTTGGTTCTAGCGGGGACCGGGTACCAAAAGACCCAGTACTTC. Looking up the rest from reference TRBV5-1 and TRBJ2-5 gives the full variable domain: KAGVTQTPRYLIKTRGQQVTLSCSPISGHRSVSWYQQTPGQGLQFLFEYFSETQRNKGNFPGRFSGRQFSNSRSEMNVSTLELGDSALYLCASSLVLAGTGYQKTQYFGPGTRLLVL.

The chain joins TRBV20-1 to TRBJ2-2; no firm D call. The germline V and J ends were trimmed by 3 bases and 0 bases, with 8 bases remaining between them. The CDR3 extends over 14 amino acids. CDR1 is DFQATT, CDR2 SNEGSKA, per germline (reference sequence). DNA of the CDR3: TGCAGTGCTAGGGCTGGGACGAACACCGGGGAGCTGTTTTTT. Translating it yields CSARAGTNTGELFF.

This clonotype was seen a few times. The rearrangement joins TRBV19 to TRBJ1-5; 8 nucleotides match TRBD1. This CDR3 contains 15 residues. V lost 6 bases, J lost 8 bases, and 12 bases stayed unmatched. CDR1 and CDR2 from the germline V gene are LNHDA and SQIVND (reference sequence). CDR3 DNA: TGTGCCAGTAGGGAGACAGGGGCCTGGGCGGAGCCCCAGCATTTT. Translating gives CASRETGAWAEPQHF.

This clonotype has ten or more counts. This chain connects TRBV11-3 to TRBJ1-2, with D uncertain. The CDR3 runs 14 residues. The V end was cut by 2 bases, the J end by 6 bases, with 13 bases between. Per the germline V gene, CDR1 is SGHNT and CDR2 is YENEEA. DNA of the CDR3: TGTGCCAGCAGCTTACTAGGTGGTCTCCATGGCTACACCTTC. This translates into CASSLLGGLHGYTF.

The genes are TRBV10-1 and TRBJ2-7; 8 bases are shared with TRBD2. CDR3 length equals 15 residues. The ends lost 0 bases at V and 6 bases at J; junction bases unmatched: 7. Germline V gene data show CDR1 as WNHNN and CDR2 as SYGVQD (reference sequence). CDR3 amino acids: CASSESPVTSGEQYF. The DNA of the CDR3 is TGCGCCAGCAGTGAGTCCCCGGTCACTAGCGGCGAGCAGTACTTC.

This clonotype was seen more than once but under ten times. The chain employs TRBV29-1 and TRBJ2-5, with D unresolved. This CDR3 has 11 amino acids. V was shortened by 4 bases and J by 5 bases, with 8 bases between the two germline ends. Germline values: CDR1 SQVTM, CDR2 ANQGSEA. CDR3 region: CSVGKGETQYF. CDR3 sequence (DNA): TGCAGCGTTGGTAAGGGCGAGACCCAGTACTTC.